This paragraph covers one T cell receptor beta chain sequence. In the study's own analysis: It was from reference gene primer amplification that nucleated cell counts were estimated. Produced via immunoSEQ multiplex PCR; TCRdb's table is partial and in-frame only. V and J calls and clone size come straight from that table; D and trimming were deduced from the DNA. The repertoire holds 150,000 to 250,000 clones, with around 94% as singletons. Germline values: CDR1 SGHAT, CDR2 FQNNGV. This CDR3 spans 15 amino acids. Deletions cut 1 base from V and 0 bases from J, with 7 bases between. The entry originates in a study of blood T cell repertoires in COVID-19. Study-wide background: The samples span acute and convalescent COVID-19 from the United States, Italy and Spain. From T cells, B-cell-depleted T cells, or PBMCs came the material, which was cDNA or gDNA.

Recruited during active infection, patients (from Seattle) were subsequently followed longitudinally. The rearrangement links TRBV11-2 to TRBJ2-1; D not resolved. The sequenced sample was peripheral blood. This TCR was recovered from a man younger than 45 with COVID-19, enrolled during active disease. CDR3 sequence: CASSLVESSYNEQFF. In nucleotides, the CDR3 is TGTGCCAGCAGCTTAGTTGAGAGCTCCTACAATGAGCAGTTCTTC.